These 17 T cell receptor beta chains were all obtained from the same sample, sequenced in a study of a mutant IDH1 vaccine in newly diagnosed glioma. Only in-frame clones appear in the TCRdb table, and some are missing; sequencing was by immunoSEQ multiplex PCR. The table shows about 66,000 clones, with around 86% occurring only once. Noted time point: baseline, week 1 (first vaccination visit). Specified treatment: pre-vaccination baseline after standard-of-care therapy. The sample was PBMCs, taken from a glioma patient treated with radiotherapy, temozolomide or both. The receptor source for this set is a man aged 25-40 years with glioma.

The chain has TRBV2 and TRBJ1-2; D remains unclear. CDR1 is SNHLY and CDR2 is FYNNEI in the germline V gene. The CDR3 is 14 amino acids. The V end was cut by 8 bases, the J end by 8 bases, with 21 bases between. The CDR3 nucleotides are TGTGCCAGCTTTGTGGTGGAGGGTAGTCAAGGCTACACCTTC. Translated: CASFVVEGSQGYTF.

The V and J genes are TRBV5-1 and TRBJ2-3, with TRBD2 identical over 8 bases. This CDR3 contains 16 residues. From germline, CDR1 is SGHRS and CDR2 YFSETQ. V gave up 4 bases and J gave up 1 base; unmatched junction bases: 8. The CDR3 nucleotides read TGCGCCAGCAGCCACGGAAGAGCGGGGGGCACAGATACGCAGTATTTT. Protein: CASSHGRAGGTDTQYF.

The gene calls are TRBV7-9 and TRBJ2-5; D might be TRBD1 or TRBD2, each matching 5 bases. The CDR3 covers 13 residues. Germline CDR1 is SEHNR and CDR2 is FQNEAQ (reference sequence). Trimming left V 7 bases short and J 5 bases short, with 14 bases between. CDR3 amino acids: CASTLGGEETQYF. The CDR3 region has the DNA TGTGCCAGCACCCTTGGGGGAGAGGAGACCCAGTACTTC.

The chain couples TRBV27 to TRBJ2-7; TRBD1 agrees at 7 bases. CDR1 and CDR2 from the germline V gene are MNHEY and SMNVEV (reference sequence). V was pared by 7 bases and J by 4 bases, with 16 bases of the junction left unmatched. The CDR3 runs 16 residues. CDR3 in DNA: TGTGCCAGCAAAACACTCCCGGGACAGACAGAATACGAGCAGTACTTC. Translated: CASKTLPGQTEYEQYF.

The chain combines TRBV7-9 with TRBJ2-7, with D maybe TRBD2 (5 bases). CDR1 is SEHNR, CDR2 FQNEAQ, per germline (reference sequence). The V end was cut by 5 bases, the J end by 0 bases, with 11 bases between. CDR3 size: 14 residues. CDR3 bases: TGTGCCAGCAGCAAAATGGGAGACTCCTACGAGCAGTACTTC. Its translation: CASSKMGDSYEQYF.

J is TRBJ2-7 and V is TRBV4-1; 7 nucleotides line up with TRBD2. The trim removed 4 bases at V and 0 bases at J, leaving 15 bases unmatched. The germline gives CDR1 MGHRA, CDR2 YSYEKL. CDR3 length: 18 residues. The CDR3 nucleotides read TGCGCCAGCAGCCCGATAAAATCCTCCGGGGGGATCTCCTACGAGCAGTACTTC. Translating gives CASSPIKSSGGISYEQYF.

V gene TRBV21-1 combines with J gene TRBJ1-4. TRBV21-1 is annotated as a pseudogene. The CDR3 runs to 15 residues. CDR3: CASGRGSPDNEKLFF. For the CDR3, the DNA is TGTGCCAGCGGCAGGGGGAGTCCCGATAATGAAAAACTGTTTTTT.

The chain combines TRBV4-1 with TRBJ1-4; 7 nucleotides match TRBD1. This CDR3 is built from 16 residues. Germline CDR1 is MGHRA and CDR2 is YSYEKL. The J segment lost 8 bases and the V segment lost 4 bases, leaving 13 bases of the junction unmatched. In nucleotides, the CDR3 is TGCGCCAGCAGCCCGTACCCACAGGGGATTAAGGAAAAACTGTTTTTT. It specifies CASSPYPQGIKEKLFF.

V is TRBV2 and J is TRBJ1-6; D perhaps matches TRBD1 (5 bases). This CDR3 has 15 amino acids. Germline V gene lookup returns CDR1 SNHLY and CDR2 FYNNEI. Trimming left V 6 bases short and J 0 bases short, with 9 bases between. CDR3 region: CASREGSSYNSPLHF. CDR3 in DNA: TGTGCCAGCAGAGAGGGGAGCTCCTATAATTCACCCCTCCACTTT.

The J gene is TRBJ1-6, the V gene TRBV19, with 9 bases identical to TRBD1. Trimming cost V 3 bases and J 8 bases; bases outside gene matches: 5. Germline V CDR1 and CDR2: LNHDA, SQIVND (reference sequence). The CDR3 sequence is 15 residues long. CDR3 sequence: CASSIDRGYHSPLHF. The CDR3 DNA reads as TGTGCCAGTAGTATTGACAGGGGGTATCATTCACCCCTCCACTTT.

The CDR3 sequence: CATSSEGVFQETQYF. Here the CDR3 DNA reads TGTGCCACCTCTTCTGAAGGTGTTTTCCAAGAGACCCAGTACTTC. The rearrangement uses TRBV6-5 and TRBJ2-5, with D unclear. Germline lookup yields CDR1 MNHEY and CDR2 SVGAGI. V gave up 10 bases and J gave up 1 base, with 19 bases separating them. The CDR3 is made up of 15 amino acids.

This clone was seen a few times. The chain is built from TRBV30 and TRBJ1-4, with a possible D match to TRBD1 (6 bases). V lost 7 bases to trimming and J lost 8 bases, with 17 bases between them. CDR3 length: 13 residues. Germline CDR1 and CDR2: GTSNPN and SVGIG (reference sequence). CDR3 region: CAFQGTRGEKLFF. The CDR3 DNA follows: TGTGCCTTCCAGGGAACCAGGGGCGAAAAACTGTTTTTT.

The chain carries TRBV25-1 and TRBJ1-2, with D perhaps matching TRBD1 (6 bases). This CDR3 is 14 amino acids long. V lost 4 bases, J lost 4 bases, and 13 bases lay in between. Germline values: CDR1 MGHDK, CDR2 SYGVNS. This chain's CDR3 is CASSGPDRSYGYTF. Here the CDR3 DNA reads TGTGCCAGCAGTGGACCCGACAGGTCCTATGGCTACACCTTC.

The V call is TRBV18, the J call TRBJ1-2, with D hard to call. V lost 3 bases to trimming and J lost 4 bases, with 9 bases between them. CDR1 and CDR2 from the germline V gene are KGHSH and LQKENI. CDR3 length: 13 residues. The CDR3, as DNA: TGTGCCAGCTCACCGGACTCCTCCTATGGCTACACCTTC. Translation gives CASSPDSSYGYTF.

V and J are TRBV5-4 and TRBJ2-2; no firm D call. V dropped 4 bases and J dropped 2 bases, with 6 bases sitting between them. The germline gives CDR1 SGHNT, CDR2 YYREEE (reference sequence). The CDR3 totals 13 residues. The CDR3 sequence is CASSRTNTGELFF. Here the CDR3 DNA reads TGTGCCAGCAGCCGCACTAACACCGGGGAGCTGTTTTTT.

The V and J genes are TRBV4-1 and TRBJ1-6, with D uncertain. Trimming left V 0 bases short and J 5 bases short, with 8 bases between. The CDR3 covers 15 residues. Germline lookup yields CDR1 MGHRA and CDR2 YSYEKL. The CDR3 reads CASSQEPGNNSPLHF. DNA for the CDR3: TGCGCCAGCAGCCAAGAACCGGGAAATAATTCACCCCTCCACTTT.

The chain joins TRBV5-6 to TRBJ2-7; 8 bases are a match to TRBD2. Unmatched junction bases numbered 7, after V lost 1 base and J lost 7 bases. The CDR3 runs to 14 residues. CDR1 is SGHDT and CDR2 is YYEEEE in the germline V gene. The CDR3 spells CASSLNSGVGEQYF. The CDR3 DNA follows: TGTGCCAGCAGCTTGAATAGCGGGGTTGGAGAGCAGTACTTC.